This passage covers 25 T cell receptor beta chains from one sample sequenced in a study of a mutant IDH1 vaccine in newly diagnosed glioma. Using immunoSEQ multiplex PCR, the repertoire was profiled, and TCRdb retains in-frame clones only, with some absent. The table records about 38,000 clones, about four fifths of them present only once. The antigens these receptors bind are not known. Documented time point: week 5, during vaccination. Topical imiquimod was applied with each vaccine dose, which held 300 ug of mutant IDH1 20-mer peptide. The sequenced sample was PBMCs, obtained from a glioma patient whose treatment included an IDH1 peptide vaccine. The source is a man aged 50-59 years with glioma.

The rearrangement uses TRBV9 and TRBJ1-1; possibly TRBD1 for D (6 bases). Between the trimmed V and J ends, which lost 4 bases and 10 bases, there was a span of 17 bases. The CDR3 is 13 amino acids. Germline V gene data show CDR1 as SGDLS and CDR2 as YYNGEE. The DNA for the CDR3 is TGTGCCAGCAGCTCCTGGGGGGCCGTTGGAGCTTTCTTT. This gives the protein CASSSWGAVGAFF.

The V and J genes are TRBV5-3 and TRBJ1-5; no definite D call. TRBV5-3 is flagged as an ORF with uncertain function. The ends were cut back, 0 bases at V and 4 bases at J, with 11 bases in the middle. This CDR3 contains 15 residues. CDR3 loop: CARSLDIFVNQPQHF. The DNA of the CDR3 is TGTGCCAGAAGCTTGGACATTTTCGTAAATCAGCCCCAGCATTTT.

This chain uses TRBV6-1 with TRBJ2-7; D possibly corresponds to TRBD1 (6 bases). Looked up from germline, CDR1 is MNHNS and CDR2 is SASEGT. The V end was cut by 6 bases, the J end by 2 bases, with 11 bases between. This CDR3 contains 13 residues. The CDR3 here is CASSLRDTYEQYF. CDR3 DNA: TGTGCCAGCAGCCTCCGGGACACCTACGAGCAGTACTTC.

This clone was found a few times. The gene calls are TRBV7-9 and TRBJ1-4; 10 positions agree with TRBD1. Germline values: CDR1 SEHNR, CDR2 FQNEAQ (reference sequence). This CDR3 region has 15 residues. Trimming at V came to 4 bases and at J to 11 bases, leaving 10 bases not matched to a gene. CDR3 sequence reads: CASSSRGDRGEKLFF. The CDR3 DNA reads as TGTGCCAGCAGCTCGCGGGGGGACAGGGGCGAGAAACTGTTTTTT.

The rearrangement joins TRBV5-4 to TRBJ2-5; the D is unclear. CDR1 and CDR2 (germline): SGHNT, YYREEE (reference sequence). This CDR3 has 13 residues. V was pared by 1 base and J by 3 bases, with 7 bases between. The CDR3 protein is CASSLPPEETQYF. The CDR3 region has the DNA TGTGCCAGCAGCTTGCCACCAGAAGAGACCCAGTACTTC.

The chain is built from TRBV10-3 and TRBJ2-2; 8 bases align to TRBD1. V was clipped by 4 bases and J by 7 bases; unmatched bases: 14. The CDR3 sequence is 17 residues long. In germline, CDR1 is ENHRY, CDR2 SYGVKD. The CDR3 loop reads CAISALPSTGDDGELFF. The CDR3 nucleotides read TGTGCCATCAGTGCTCTACCGTCGACAGGGGATGACGGGGAGCTGTTTTTT.

The chain's CDR3 is CASSWTAGNEKLFF. The CDR3 coding sequence is TGCGCCAGCAGCTGGACAGCCGGTAATGAAAAACTGTTTTTT. The chain combines TRBV5-1 with TRBJ1-4; tentatively, D is TRBD1 (6 bases). The V gene's germline CDR1 is SGHRS and CDR2 YFSETQ. Trimming removed 3 bases from V and 4 bases from J, with 10 bases in between. This CDR3 is 14 amino acids long.

The chain uses TRBV6-5 and TRBJ2-2; perhaps TRBD1 as D (6 bases). This CDR3 has 13 residues. Germline loops: CDR1 MNHEY, CDR2 SVGAGI. V was pared by 8 bases and J by 3 bases, with 10 bases between. The CDR3 here is CASRNRDTGELFF. DNA of the CDR3: TGTGCCAGCCGAAACAGGGACACCGGGGAGCTGTTTTTT.

The chain combines TRBV5-6 with TRBJ1-1, with D perhaps matching TRBD1 (5 bases). The CDR3 is 14 residues long. Germline CDR1 SGHDT, CDR2 YYEEEE. Trimming cost V 0 bases and J 3 bases, with 9 bases left between them. As DNA, the CDR3 is TGTGCCAGCAGCTTGGGCGGAGGGGACACTGAAGCTTTCTTT. Protein sequence: CASSLGGGDTEAFF.

CDR3 loop: CASSSRRDSAEAFF. The CDR3 region has the DNA TGTGCCAGCAGCTCCCGCCGGGACAGCGCTGAAGCTTTCTTT. This chain uses TRBV7-9 with TRBJ1-1, with 7 bases that match TRBD1. Germline V CDR1 and CDR2: SEHNR, FQNEAQ (reference sequence). Losses at the gene ends were 4 bases for V and 6 bases for J; bases not matched to a gene: 8. CDR3 length: 14 amino acids.

The CDR3 DNA reads TGTGCCAGCAGCCCCCGGGGGAGCTCCTACGAGCAGTACTTC. Amino acid sequence: CASSPRGSSYEQYF. The chain joins TRBV14 to TRBJ2-7; D might be TRBD2 (6 bases). CDR1 and CDR2 (germline): SGHDN, FVKESK. V gave up 4 bases and J gave up 0 bases, with 10 bases separating them. This CDR3 is 14 amino acids long.

The V and J genes are TRBV28 and TRBJ1-5, with D maybe TRBD1 (6 bases). CDR1 and CDR2 (germline): MDHEN, SYDVKM. This CDR3 spans 16 amino acids. Trimming took 8 bases from V and 4 from J, leaving 21 bases between them. The CDR3 reads CASVTGKAPRNQPQHF. CDR3 DNA sequence: TGTGCCAGCGTAACAGGGAAAGCCCCAAGGAATCAGCCCCAGCATTTT.

The chain recombines TRBV2 with TRBJ1-5, with TRBD1 identical over 9 bases. The germline V gene has CDR1 SNHLY and CDR2 FYNNEI. V lost 4 bases to trimming and J lost 0 bases; unmatched junction nucleotides: 10. This CDR3 contains 18 residues. CDR3 sequence (DNA): TGTGCCAGCAGTGGGGACAGGGATTTCCCACTTAGCAATCAGCCCCAGCATTTT. As protein: CASSGDRDFPLSNQPQHF.

Only one count was recorded for this clone. V gene TRBV29-1 combines with J gene TRBJ2-7; D perhaps matches TRBD1 (5 bases). Germline V gives CDR1 SQVTM, CDR2 ANQGSEA. V was shortened by 6 bases and J by 3 bases, with 9 bases between the two germline ends. The CDR3 loop spans 11 amino acids. CDR3 in DNA: TGCAGCGTAGCCAGGGACTACGAGCAGTACTTC. As protein: CSVARDYEQYF.

This chain links TRBV9 with TRBJ1-2; D is ambiguous. Germline V gives CDR1 SGDLS, CDR2 YYNGEE. The CDR3 runs 13 residues. The ends were cut back, 4 bases at V and 4 bases at J, with 11 bases in the middle. CDR3 in DNA: TGTGCCAGCAGCCCTGCGGCCCCCTATGGCTACACCTTC. Protein product: CASSPAAPYGYTF. The variable domain in full, completed from reference TRBV9 and TRBJ1-2, reads DSGVTQTPKHLITATGQRVTLRCSPRSGDLSVYWYQQSLDQGLQFLIQYYNGEERAKGNILERFSAQQFPDLHSELNLSSLELGDSALYFCASSPAAPYGYTFGSGTRLTVV.

The V gene is TRBV7-9, the J gene TRBJ2-2, with D possibly TRBD2 on 5 matching bases. The germline CDR1 and CDR2 sequences are SEHNR and FQNEAQ (reference sequence). V lost 3 bases and J lost 13, with 18 bases in between. CDR3 length: 14 amino acids. Here the CDR3 DNA reads TGTGCCAGCAGCTTCGGGCAGAGCGCCGGAGGGCTGTTTTTT. Protein sequence: CASSFGQSAGGLFF.

This rearrangement joins TRBV7-6 to TRBJ2-7, with 10 bases matching TRBD2. Germline V gives CDR1 SGHVS, CDR2 FNYEAQ. This CDR3 has 15 residues. V lost 4 bases to trimming and J lost 4 bases; unmatched junction nucleotides: 7. The CDR3 protein is CASSSQREGPYEQYF. CDR3 DNA: TGTGCCAGCAGCTCCCAGCGGGAGGGCCCTTACGAGCAGTACTTC.

The chain is built from TRBV5-1 and TRBJ1-2; TRBD1 might be the D (5 bases). Per the germline V gene, CDR1 is SGHRS and CDR2 is YFSETQ. V shed 3 bases and J shed 8 bases, with 20 bases lying between them. The CDR3 totals 15 residues. In DNA form, the CDR3 reads TGCGCCAGCAGCTCTGGAGGGGTCTCGGGGCTGGGCTACACCTTC. As protein: CASSSGGVSGLGYTF.

This rearrangement joins TRBV5-1 to TRBJ1-2, with 9 bases lining up with TRBD1. V trimming: 4 bases; J trimming: 7 bases; junction bases outside the gene matches: 11. The CDR3 is made up of 15 amino acids. The germline CDR1 and CDR2 sequences are SGHRS and YFSETQ. CDR3 in DNA: TGCGCCAGCAGCGATCAGCGGACAGGGGCAGGTGGCTACACCTTC. It encodes CASSDQRTGAGGYTF.

V gene TRBV7-8 combines with J gene TRBJ2-1; D is uncertain. From germline, CDR1 is SGHVS and CDR2 FQNEAQ. This CDR3 comprises 14 residues. V lost 1 base and J lost 3, with 7 bases in between. The CDR3 protein is CASSLVSNYNEQFF. The CDR3 nucleotides read TGTGCCAGCAGCTTAGTTTCAAACTACAATGAGCAGTTCTTC.

V gene TRBV7-2 combines with J gene TRBJ2-7; 7 bases map to TRBD2. This CDR3 is built from 15 residues. Germline trimming cut 1 base from V and 6 bases from J; bases unmatched to any gene: 9. The germline CDR1 and CDR2 sequences are SGHTA and FQGNSA. The CDR3 bases are TGTGCCAGCAGCTTAGTCGGGGCGGGAGCCCGCGAGCAGTACTTC. It codes for CASSLVGAGAREQYF.

The CDR3 region is CASSKEGGVAGELFF. The DNA of the CDR3 is TGTGCCAGCAGTAAAGAAGGAGGAGTCGCCGGGGAGCTGTTTTTT. The chain links TRBV6-1 to TRBJ2-2; perhaps TRBD2 as D (5 bases). The V gene lost 5 bases and the J gene lost 6 bases, with 16 bases spanning the gap. This CDR3 region has 15 residues. From germline, CDR1 is MNHNS and CDR2 SASEGT.

The chain employs TRBV20-1 and TRBJ2-5; D remains unclear. The CDR3 sequence is 11 residues long. Trimming left V 6 bases short and J 1 base short, with 6 bases between. Germline loops: CDR1 DFQATT, CDR2 SNEGSKA (reference sequence). The CDR3 DNA reads TGCAGTGCCCCCCGCCAAGAGACCCAGTACTTC. Protein product: CSAPRQETQYF.

The chain links TRBV10-3 to TRBJ1-2; D gene ambiguous. CDR1 is ENHRY and CDR2 is SYGVKD in the germline V gene. This CDR3 region has 15 residues. Deletions cut 2 bases from V and 0 bases from J, with 10 bases between. As DNA, the CDR3 is TGTGCCATCAGTGAGGGCGGGCCGCCTAACTATGGCTACACCTTC. Translated, it gives CAISEGGPPNYGYTF.

This clone was seen a few times. The chain recombines TRBV10-2 with TRBJ2-7; 8 bases are shared with TRBD2. Germline CDR1 is WSHSY and CDR2 is SAAADI. Trimming removed 7 bases from V and 3 bases from J; junction bases left unmatched: 11. CDR3 length equals 15 residues. The CDR3 bases are TGCGCCAGCATAACGGAAGCTAGCGGGTACTACGAGCAGTACTTC. Translation: CASITEASGYYEQYF.